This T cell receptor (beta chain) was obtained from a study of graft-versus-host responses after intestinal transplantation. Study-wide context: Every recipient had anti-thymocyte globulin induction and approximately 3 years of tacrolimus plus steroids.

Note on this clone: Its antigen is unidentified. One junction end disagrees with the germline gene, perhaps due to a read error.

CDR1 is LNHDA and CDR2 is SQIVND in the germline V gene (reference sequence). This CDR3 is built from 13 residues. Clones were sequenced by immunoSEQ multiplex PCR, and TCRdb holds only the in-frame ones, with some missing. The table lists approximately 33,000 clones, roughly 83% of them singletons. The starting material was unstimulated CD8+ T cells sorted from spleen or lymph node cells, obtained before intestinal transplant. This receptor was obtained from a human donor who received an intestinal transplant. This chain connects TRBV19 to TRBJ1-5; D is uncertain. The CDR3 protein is CASSIDSDQPQHF. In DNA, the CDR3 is TGTGCCAGTAGTATAGATAGCGATCAGCCCCAGCATTTT.